The 16 T cell receptor beta chains reported below all come from one sample, sequenced in a study of cytomegalovirus exposure and HLA in healthy donors (dated by TCRdb to the late 2010s). Library construction relied on the immunoSEQ multiplex PCR assay. This is the immuneACCESS table as TCRdb keeps it, with only in-frame sequences that have V and J called. A part of the clones is gone; compared with another copy, unresolved V genes explain less than half, and the rest is unexplained. Recorded for this sample are 130,000 or so clones; approximately 87% of them occurred a single time. The ten largest clones represent under 2.5% of the sample. The sequencing input was PBMCs. The receptors derive from a woman aged 25 to 39 in good health and CMV-seronegative.

V and J are TRBV9 and TRBJ2-5, with D perhaps matching TRBD2 (5 bases). Trimming took off 0 bases at V and 8 bases at J, with 20 bases between the two ends. The length of the CDR3 is 16 residues. CDR1 is SGDLS, CDR2 YYNGEE, per germline. CDR3 amino acids: CASSVGEFQRGPTQYF. The CDR3 DNA is TGTGCCAGCAGCGTAGGGGAGTTTCAAAGAGGACCCACCCAGTACTTC.

The chain employs TRBV29-1 and TRBJ1-2; no reliable D call. Trimming pared 3 bases from V and 2 bases from J, leaving 16 bases between. Germline loops: CDR1 SQVTM, CDR2 ANQGSEA. The CDR3 is made up of 15 amino acids. The CDR3 is CSVDNFVGRNYGYTF. The CDR3 nucleotides are TGCAGCGTTGATAATTTCGTGGGCAGAAACTATGGCTACACCTTC.

This sequence joins TRBV6-4 and TRBJ2-2, with D possibly matching TRBD2 (6 bases). Germline V gives CDR1 MRHNA, CDR2 SNTAGT. The CDR3 is 14 amino acids. With 3 bases removed from V and 6 bases from J, the gap between germline ends came to 11 bases. CDR3 sequence: CASSDLGGAGELFF. The CDR3, as DNA: TGTGCCAGCAGTGATCTCGGGGGTGCCGGGGAGCTGTTTTTT.

The rearrangement uses TRBV9 and TRBJ2-7, with TRBD1 matching over 8 bases. The CDR3 length is 14 residues. Germline CDR1 and CDR2: SGDLS and YYNGEE. V was clipped by 3 bases and J by 6 bases; unmatched bases: 8. DNA for the CDR3: TGTGCCAGCAGCGGACAGGGGTTGTCTTCCGAGCAGTACTTC. Protein product: CASSGQGLSSEQYF. Combining the CDR3 with reference TRBV9 and TRBJ2-7 gives the whole variable domain DSGVTQTPKHLITATGQRVTLRCSPRSGDLSVYWYQQSLDQGLQFLIQYYNGEERAKGNILERFSAQQFPDLHSELNLSSLELGDSALYFCASSGQGLSSEQYFGPGTRLTVT.

The V gene is TRBV9, the J gene TRBJ2-7, with 7 bases aligning to TRBD1. The length of the CDR3 is 15 residues. Per germline, CDR1 SGDLS and CDR2 YYNGEE. The junction had 5 bases not matched to a gene; V was cut back by 2 bases and J by 0 bases. For the CDR3, the DNA is TGTGCCAGCAGCGTCCGGGACAGCAACTCCTACGAGCAGTACTTC. Translation gives CASSVRDSNSYEQYF.

The chain combines TRBV9 with TRBJ2-7, with a possible D match to TRBD1 (5 bases). With 0 bases removed from V and 2 bases from J, the gap between germline ends came to 9 bases. The CDR3 is 14 residues long. The germline V gene encodes CDR1 SGDLS and CDR2 YYNGEE. In DNA form, the CDR3 reads TGTGCCAGCAGCGTAGACTGGGGCCCCTACGAGCAGTACTTC. As protein: CASSVDWGPYEQYF. The variable domain in full, with the rest retrieved from reference TRBV9 and TRBJ2-7, is DSGVTQTPKHLITATGQRVTLRCSPRSGDLSVYWYQQSLDQGLQFLIQYYNGEERAKGNILERFSAQQFPDLHSELNLSSLELGDSALYFCASSVDWGPYEQYFGPGTRLTVT.

This chain joins TRBV6-1 and TRBJ2-3; TRBD1 aligns across 8 bases. V trimming: 9 bases; J trimming: 5 bases; junction bases outside the gene matches: 13. Germline assignment: CDR1 MNHNS and CDR2 SASEGT. This CDR3 has 15 residues. CDR3 loop: CARIGQGRVKDTQYF. In DNA, the CDR3 is TGTGCCAGAATAGGACAGGGTCGGGTTAAAGATACGCAGTATTTT.

The chain uses TRBV27 and TRBJ2-7; D is unclear. The CDR3 spans 13 residues. V lost 2 bases and J 11 bases, leaving 16 bases between the germline ends. Germline assignment: CDR1 MNHEY and CDR2 SMNVEV (reference sequence). CDR3 in amino acids: CASSLGPSLLEYF. The CDR3 DNA reads as TGTGCCAGCAGTTTAGGGCCGTCCCTGTTAGAGTACTTC.

The V call is TRBV12-5, the J call TRBJ2-7, with D tentatively TRBD2 (7 bases). The V gene's germline CDR1 is LGHNT and CDR2 FRNRAP. V lost 0 bases and J 0 bases, leaving 24 bases between the germline ends. This CDR3 spans 20 amino acids. The CDR3 DNA is TGTGCTAGTGGTTTGGTAAACTTTGGGGGGGCAAGAGAAATCTCCTACGAGCAGTACTTC. Encoded protein: CASGLVNFGGAREISYEQYF. The variable domain in full, completed from reference TRBV12-5 and TRBJ2-7, reads DARVTQTPRHKVTEMGQEVTMRCQPILGHNTVFWYRQTMMQGLELLAYFRNRAPLDDSGMPKDRFSAEMPDATLATLKIQPSEPRDSAVYFCASGLVNFGGAREISYEQYFGPGTRLTVT.

V and J are TRBV19 and TRBJ2-2, with 12 bases identical to TRBD2. The V and J ends lost 5 bases and 7 bases, in that order; junction bases with no gene match: 14. CDR1 is LNHDA, CDR2 SQIVND, per germline (reference sequence). This CDR3 spans 18 amino acids. The CDR3 reads CASSPRSGTSGLFGELFF. As DNA, the CDR3 is TGTGCCAGTAGTCCAAGATCCGGGACTAGCGGGTTATTCGGGGAGCTGTTTTTT.

V is TRBV4-3 and J is TRBJ2-7, with 8 bases matching TRBD2. Germline CDR1 reads LGHNA; CDR2 reads YSLEER. The CDR3 has 14 residues. Trimming removed 1 base from V and 5 bases from J; junction bases left unmatched: 4. As DNA, the CDR3 is TGCGCCAGCAGCCAAGCCGAGCGGGGGCACGAGCAGTACTTC. It codes for CASSQAERGHEQYF.

Only one count was recorded for this clone. This chain uses TRBV11-2 with TRBJ2-7, with a weak D call TRBD1 (6 bases). The CDR3 contains 15 residues. Trimming took off 2 bases at V and 2 bases at J, with 13 bases between the two ends. Germline lookup yields CDR1 SGHAT and CDR2 FQNNGV. As DNA, the CDR3 is TGTGCCAGCAGCTTAATTGCAGGGGAGACCTACGAGCAGTACTTC. It specifies CASSLIAGETYEQYF.

J is TRBJ1-2 and V is TRBV9, with 8 bases aligning to TRBD1. Trimming cost V 6 bases and J 2 bases; bases outside gene matches: 3. This CDR3 is 13 amino acids long. Germline V CDR1 and CDR2: SGDLS, YYNGEE. Here the CDR3 DNA reads TGTGCCAGCAAAAACAGGGGGAACTATGGCTACACCTTC. Residues: CASKNRGNYGYTF.

The genes are TRBV6-5 and TRBJ1-2; D is unresolved. From germline, CDR1 is MNHEY and CDR2 SVGAGI. The V end lost 0 bases, the J end lost 5 bases, and 10 bases lay between the germline ends. There are 14 residues in the CDR3. The CDR3, as DNA: TGTGCCAGCAGTTACTCAAGAGCGGCTTATGGCTACACCTTC. Its protein product is CASSYSRAAYGYTF.

V gene TRBV27 combines with J gene TRBJ1-2; weak D call: TRBD1 (5 bases). The V end was cut by 8 bases, the J end by 2 bases, with 18 bases between. CDR3 length: 15 amino acids. Germline CDR1 and CDR2: MNHEY and SMNVEV (reference sequence). CDR3 sequence (DNA): TGTGCCAGCCTGTCCCCCTCCGGGGGGAACTATGGCTACACCTTC. Translated: CASLSPSGGNYGYTF.

This clone showed up just once. The chain employs TRBV30 and TRBJ1-3; D not resolved. The V and J ends lost 3 bases and 3 bases respectively, with 9 bases between them. The V gene's germline CDR1 is GTSNPN and CDR2 SVGIG (reference sequence). The CDR3 length is 13 residues. The CDR3: CAWSVELGNTIYF. The CDR3 nucleotides are TGTGCCTGGAGCGTGGAGCTTGGAAACACCATATATTTT.